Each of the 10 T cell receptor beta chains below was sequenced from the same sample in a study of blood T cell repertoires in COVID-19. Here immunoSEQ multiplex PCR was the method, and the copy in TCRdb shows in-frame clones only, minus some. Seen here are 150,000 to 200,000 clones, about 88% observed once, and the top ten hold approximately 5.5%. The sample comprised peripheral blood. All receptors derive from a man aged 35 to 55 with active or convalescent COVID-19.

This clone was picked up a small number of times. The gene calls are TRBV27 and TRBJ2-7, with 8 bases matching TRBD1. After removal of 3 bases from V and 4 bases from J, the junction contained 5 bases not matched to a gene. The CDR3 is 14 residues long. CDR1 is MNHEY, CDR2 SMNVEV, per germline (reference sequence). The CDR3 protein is CASSFRQGAYEQYF. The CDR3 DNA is TGTGCCAGCAGTTTTCGGCAGGGGGCGTACGAGCAGTACTTC.

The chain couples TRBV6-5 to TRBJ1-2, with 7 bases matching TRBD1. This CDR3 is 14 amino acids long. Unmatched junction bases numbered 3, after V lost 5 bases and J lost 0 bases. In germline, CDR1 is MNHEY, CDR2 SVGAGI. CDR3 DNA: TGTGCCAGCAGTAAGACAGGGACTAACTATGGCTACACCTTC. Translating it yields CASSKTGTNYGYTF.

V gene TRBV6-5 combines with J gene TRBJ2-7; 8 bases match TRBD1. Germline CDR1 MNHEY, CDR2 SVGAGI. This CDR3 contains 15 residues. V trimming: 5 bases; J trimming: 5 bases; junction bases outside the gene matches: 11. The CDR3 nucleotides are TGTGCCAGCAGTCCTCAACTGGACAGGGATCACGAGCAGTACTTC. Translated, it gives CASSPQLDRDHEQYF.

CDR3 nucleotides: TGTGCCAGCAGCTTAGTCCGCACGGGGTCCTACGAGCAGTACTTC. It translates to CASSLVRTGSYEQYF. The chain employs TRBV7-2 and TRBJ2-7, with a possible D match to TRBD2 (5 bases). The CDR3 contains 15 residues. Looked up from germline, CDR1 is SGHTA and CDR2 is FQGNSA. Trimming stripped 1 base from V and 1 base from J, with 11 bases between.

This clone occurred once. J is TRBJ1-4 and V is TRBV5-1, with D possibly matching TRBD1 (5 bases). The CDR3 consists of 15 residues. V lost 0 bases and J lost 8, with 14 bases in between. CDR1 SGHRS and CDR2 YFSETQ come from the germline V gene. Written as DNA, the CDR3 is TGCGCCAGCAGCTTGGAGGCAGGGCGTCGAGAAAAACTGTTTTTT. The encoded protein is CASSLEAGRREKLFF.

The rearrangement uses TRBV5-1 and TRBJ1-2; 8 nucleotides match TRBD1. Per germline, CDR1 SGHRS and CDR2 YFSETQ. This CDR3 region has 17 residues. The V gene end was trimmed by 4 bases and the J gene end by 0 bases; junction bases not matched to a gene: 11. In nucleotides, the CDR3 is TGCGCCAGCAGCCCTCAAATAGACAGGGGTGCTAACTATGGCTACACCTTC. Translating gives CASSPQIDRGANYGYTF.

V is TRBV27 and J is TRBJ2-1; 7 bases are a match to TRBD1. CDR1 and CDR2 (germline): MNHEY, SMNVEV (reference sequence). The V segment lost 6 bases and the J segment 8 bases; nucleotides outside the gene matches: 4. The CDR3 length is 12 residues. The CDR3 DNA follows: TGTGCCAGCAGAGACACAGGGGATGAGCAGTTCTTC. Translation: CASRDTGDEQFF.

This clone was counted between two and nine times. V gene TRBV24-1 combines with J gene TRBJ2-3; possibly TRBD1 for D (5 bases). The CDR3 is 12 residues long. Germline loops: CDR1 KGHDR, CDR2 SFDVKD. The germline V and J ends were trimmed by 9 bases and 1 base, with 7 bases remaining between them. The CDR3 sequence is CATGRGTDTQYF. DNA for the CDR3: TGTGCCACCGGCAGGGGCACAGATACGCAGTATTTT.

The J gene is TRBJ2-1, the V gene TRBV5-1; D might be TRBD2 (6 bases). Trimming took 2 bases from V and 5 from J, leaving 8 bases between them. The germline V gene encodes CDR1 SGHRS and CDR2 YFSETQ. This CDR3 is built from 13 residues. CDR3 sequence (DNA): TGCGCCAGCAGCTTTCCGGGAGACAATGAGCAGTTCTTC. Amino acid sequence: CASSFPGDNEQFF.

The DNA for the CDR3 is TGTGCCAGCAGCCAAGGGGCAGATACGCAGTATTTT. Its protein is CASSQGADTQYF. The chain carries TRBV9 and TRBJ2-3; D is possibly TRBD1 (5 bases). Germline V CDR1 and CDR2: SGDLS, YYNGEE. V shed 4 bases and J shed 4 bases, with 7 bases lying between them. The CDR3 totals 12 residues.